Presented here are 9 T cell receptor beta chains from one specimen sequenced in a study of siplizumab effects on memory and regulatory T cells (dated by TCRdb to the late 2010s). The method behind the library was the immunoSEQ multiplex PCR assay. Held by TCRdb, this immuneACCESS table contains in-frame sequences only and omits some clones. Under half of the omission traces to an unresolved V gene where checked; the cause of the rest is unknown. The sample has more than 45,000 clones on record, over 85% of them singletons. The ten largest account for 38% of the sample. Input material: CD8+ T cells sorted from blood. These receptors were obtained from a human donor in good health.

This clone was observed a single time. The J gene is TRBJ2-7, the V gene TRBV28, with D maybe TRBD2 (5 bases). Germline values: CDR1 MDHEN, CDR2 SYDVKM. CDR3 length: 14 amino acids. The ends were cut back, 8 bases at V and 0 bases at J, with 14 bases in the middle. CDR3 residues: CASGSADLSYEQYF. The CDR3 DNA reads TGTGCCAGCGGGAGCGCAGACCTCTCCTACGAGCAGTACTTC.

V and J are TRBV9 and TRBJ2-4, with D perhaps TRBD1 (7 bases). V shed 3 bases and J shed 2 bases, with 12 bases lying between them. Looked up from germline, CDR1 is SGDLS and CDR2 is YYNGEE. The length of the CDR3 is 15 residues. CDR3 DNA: TGTGCCAGCAGCGGATCAGGGGGGTCCAAAAACATTCAGTACTTC. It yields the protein CASSGSGGSKNIQYF.

Here the CDR3 reads CAWSVIGPQETQYF. The CDR3 region has the DNA TGTGCCTGGAGCGTAATTGGACCCCAAGAGACCCAGTACTTC. V is TRBV30 and J is TRBJ2-5; D is ambiguous. The CDR3 has 14 residues. Germline assignment: CDR1 GTSNPN and CDR2 SVGIG (reference sequence). Trimming stripped 3 bases from V and 1 base from J, with 12 bases between.

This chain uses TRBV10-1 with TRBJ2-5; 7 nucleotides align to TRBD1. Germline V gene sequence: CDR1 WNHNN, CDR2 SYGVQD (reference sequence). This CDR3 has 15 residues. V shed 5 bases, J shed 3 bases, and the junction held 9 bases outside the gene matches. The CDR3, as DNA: TGCGCCAGCAGTTCGGCTTACGGGACAGAAGAGACCCAGTACTTC. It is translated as CASSSAYGTEETQYF.

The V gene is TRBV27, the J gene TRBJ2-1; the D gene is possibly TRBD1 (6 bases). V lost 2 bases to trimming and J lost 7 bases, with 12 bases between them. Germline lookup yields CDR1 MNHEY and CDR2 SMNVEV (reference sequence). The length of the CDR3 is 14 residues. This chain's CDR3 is CASSLEVRGNEQFF. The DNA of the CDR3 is TGTGCCAGCAGTTTAGAAGTGAGGGGGAATGAGCAGTTCTTC.

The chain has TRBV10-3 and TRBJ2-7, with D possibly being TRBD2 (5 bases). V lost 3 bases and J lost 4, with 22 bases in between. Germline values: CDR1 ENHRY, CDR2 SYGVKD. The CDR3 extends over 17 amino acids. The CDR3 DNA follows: TGTGCCATCAGTGAAATAGGCGGCGGACGGACTCCATACGAGCAGTACTTC. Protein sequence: CAISEIGGGRTPYEQYF.

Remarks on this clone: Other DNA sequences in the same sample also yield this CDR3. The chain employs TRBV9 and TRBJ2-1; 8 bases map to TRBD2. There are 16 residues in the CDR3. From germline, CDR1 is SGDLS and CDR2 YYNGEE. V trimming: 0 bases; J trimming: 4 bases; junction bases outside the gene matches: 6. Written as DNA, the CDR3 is TGTGCCAGCAGCGTAGGAGGGAGCGGGGGTTACAATGAGCAGTTCTTC. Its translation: CASSVGGSGGYNEQFF. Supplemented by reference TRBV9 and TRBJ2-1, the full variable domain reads DSGVTQTPKHLITATGQRVTLRCSPRSGDLSVYWYQQSLDQGLQFLIQYYNGEERAKGNILERFSAQQFPDLHSELNLSSLELGDSALYFCASSVGGSGGYNEQFFGPGTRLTVL.

The CDR3 protein is CSLGGLAGVGTDTQYF. CDR3 sequence (DNA): TGCAGCCTTGGGGGACTAGCGGGAGTGGGCACAGATACGCAGTATTTT. V is TRBV29-1 and J is TRBJ2-3, with 14 positions matching TRBD2. This CDR3 is built from 16 residues. CDR1 is SQVTM, CDR2 ANQGSEA, per germline. The V segment lost 8 bases and the J segment 1 base; nucleotides outside the gene matches: 8.

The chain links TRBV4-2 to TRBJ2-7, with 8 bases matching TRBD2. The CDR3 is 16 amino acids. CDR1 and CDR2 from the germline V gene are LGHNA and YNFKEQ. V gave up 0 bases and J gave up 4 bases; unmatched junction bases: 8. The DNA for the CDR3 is TGTGCCAGCAGCCAAGAGGCAGCGGGAGCTTTATACGAGCAGTACTTC. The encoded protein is CASSQEAAGALYEQYF.